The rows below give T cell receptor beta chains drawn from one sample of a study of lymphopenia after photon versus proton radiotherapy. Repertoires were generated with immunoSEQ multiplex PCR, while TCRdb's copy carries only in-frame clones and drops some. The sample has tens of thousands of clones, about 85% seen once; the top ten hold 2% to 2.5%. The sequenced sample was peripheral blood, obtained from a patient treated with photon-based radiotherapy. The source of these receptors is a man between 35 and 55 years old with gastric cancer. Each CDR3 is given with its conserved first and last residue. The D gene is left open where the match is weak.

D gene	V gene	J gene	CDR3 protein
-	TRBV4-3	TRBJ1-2	CASSQDSVPLGYTF
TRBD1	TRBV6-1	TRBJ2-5	CASTTGTGGGETQYF
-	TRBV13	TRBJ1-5	CASSQRGARQPQHF
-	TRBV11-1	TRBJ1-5	CASSLEGRPQHF
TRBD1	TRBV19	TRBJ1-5	CATKDRDDQPQHF
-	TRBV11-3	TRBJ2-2	CASSLNRAGELFF
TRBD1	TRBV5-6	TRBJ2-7	CASSLGGQGTYEQYF
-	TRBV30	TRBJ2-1	CAWSKGSSYNEQFF
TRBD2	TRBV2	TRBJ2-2	CASSPRTSWTGELFF
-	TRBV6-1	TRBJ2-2	CASSEGPNTGELFF
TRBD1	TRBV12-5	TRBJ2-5	CASGPGQGAGETQYF
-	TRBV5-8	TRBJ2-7	CASSRRGGYEGYEQYF
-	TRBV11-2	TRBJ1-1	CASSLVPGSRNTEAFF
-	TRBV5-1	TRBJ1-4	CASRYATNEKLFF
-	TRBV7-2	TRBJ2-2	CASSSYITGELFF
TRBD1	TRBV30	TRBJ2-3	CAWGTGGADTQYF
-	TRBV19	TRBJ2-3	CASRDPGGLADTQYF